A single sample gave rise to the 31 T cell receptor beta chains below, sequenced in a study of early T cells in non-severe SARS-CoV-2 infection. TCRdb re-derived calls from the 5' RACE reads in MiXCR, one entry per CDR3 protein. The sample yields about 19,000 distinct CDR3 sequences, about 4% seen once. The sample comprised whole blood. The receptors originated from an adult who was a healthcare worker with PCR-confirmed SARS-CoV-2 infection or an uninfected control (not recorded which).

At least ten counts were recorded for this clonotype. The chain links TRBV7-9 to TRBJ1-5, with a possible D match to TRBD1 (6 bases). The germline gives CDR1 SEHNR, CDR2 FQNEAQ (reference sequence). The CDR3 spans 14 residues. Trimming left V 3 bases short and J 3 bases short, with 9 bases between. In DNA, the CDR3 is TGTGCCAGCAGCTTGACAGGACCCAATCAGCCCCAGCATTTT. Its translation is CASSLTGPNQPQHF. The complete variable domain, with remaining parts taken from reference TRBV7-9 and TRBJ1-5, reads DTGVSQNPRHKITKRGQNVTFRCDPISEHNRLYWYRQTLGQGPEFLTYFQNEAQLEKSRLLSDRFSAERPKGSFSTLEIQRTEQGDSAMYLCASSLTGPNQPQHFGDGTRLSIL.

This clonotype was recorded a few times. The CDR3 sequence: CASSVGSPGTGAGYTF. In DNA form, the CDR3 reads TGTGCCAGCAGCGTAGGATCGCCCGGGACAGGGGCCGGCTACACCTTC. The genes are TRBV9 and TRBJ1-2; the match to TRBD1 covers 10 bases. Per germline, CDR1 SGDLS and CDR2 YYNGEE. Germline trimming cut 0 bases from V and 8 bases from J; bases unmatched to any gene: 10. The CDR3 extends over 16 amino acids.

The chain combines TRBV6-5 with TRBJ1-2, with D perhaps matching TRBD1 (5 bases). Deletions cut 5 bases from V and 3 bases from J, with 10 bases between. Germline loops: CDR1 MNHEY, CDR2 SVGAGI. The CDR3 consists of 13 residues. CDR3 nucleotide sequence: TGTGCCAGCAGTACAGGAGATGACTATGGCTACACCTTC. Translation: CASSTGDDYGYTF.

The table lists this clonotype with many counts. V is TRBV4-2 and J is TRBJ2-7; TRBD2 might be the D (6 bases). The V and J ends lost 8 bases and 3 bases respectively, with 17 bases between them. Germline-derived CDR1 and CDR2 are LGHNA and YNFKEQ. This CDR3 is built from 14 residues. The CDR3 here is CASSPSGTFYEQYF. The CDR3 bases are TGTGCCAGCTCCCCCTCCGGGACTTTCTACGAGCAGTACTTC.

There are many counts of this clonotype. This chain uses TRBV7-6 with TRBJ2-2; D ambiguous. This CDR3 region has 12 residues. V was pared by 1 base and J by 8 bases, with 5 bases between. CDR1 and CDR2 from the germline V gene are SGHVS and FNYEAQ. The CDR3 here is CASSLGQGELFF. As DNA, the CDR3 is TGTGCCAGCAGCTTAGGGCAGGGGGAGCTGTTTTTT.

This clonotype occurred a few times. The V and J genes are TRBV3-1 and TRBJ1-3; D gene ambiguous. CDR1 and CDR2 (germline): LGHDT, YNNKEL (reference sequence). Trimming removed 0 bases at V and 0 bases at J, with 12 bases between. This CDR3 is built from 17 residues. The CDR3 loop reads CASSQEYAGNSGNTIYF. Here the CDR3 DNA reads TGTGCCAGCAGCCAAGAGTATGCCGGTAACTCTGGAAACACCATATATTTT.

This clonotype has at least ten counts. In DNA form, the CDR3 reads TGCAGTGCCGCTAGAGGTGGTAGCGGTGCTAGCTCCTACAATGAGCAGTTCTTC. Its translation is CSAARGGSGASSYNEQFF. The V call is TRBV20-1, the J call TRBJ2-1, with a possible D match to TRBD2 (6 bases). The CDR3 covers 18 residues. In germline, CDR1 is DFQATT, CDR2 SNEGSKA (reference sequence). V was pared by 6 bases and J by 0 bases, with 24 bases between.

This clonotype was seen repeatedly, ten times or more. This chain joins TRBV4-3 and TRBJ2-1; unclear D gene. CDR3 length equals 16 residues. Per germline, CDR1 LGHNA and CDR2 YSLEER. V was shortened by 1 base and J by 8 bases, with 18 bases between the two germline ends. CDR3 DNA: TGCGCCAGCAGCCAAGGGCCGTCAGGAGCCGACGATGAGCAGTTCTTC. Amino acid sequence: CASSQGPSGADDEQFF.

In this sample, this clonotype turned up a few times. The chain combines TRBV6-2 or TRBV6-3 with TRBJ1-5; maybe TRBD1 (5 bases). The germline V gene has CDR1 MNHEY and CDR2 SVGEGT. V was clipped by 0 bases and J by 6 bases, with 15 bases between them. The CDR3 is 16 amino acids. CDR3 nucleotides: TGTGCCAGCAGTTACTCGAGGCGGGGGTTAGGTCAGCCCCAGCATTTT. Amino acid sequence: CASSYSRRGLGQPQHF.

J is TRBJ2-1 and V is TRBV6-6, with D possibly being TRBD2 (5 bases). The germline gives CDR1 MNHNY, CDR2 SVGAGI (reference sequence). With 7 bases removed from V and 9 bases from J, the gap between germline ends came to 7 bases. The CDR3 length is 10 residues. DNA of the CDR3: TGTGCCAGCAAGAGCGGTGAGCAGTTCTTC. It codes for CASKSGEQFF.

The genes are TRBV7-9 and TRBJ2-7; D is possibly TRBD1 or TRBD2 (5 bases each). Trimming took off 2 bases at V and 5 bases at J, with 16 bases between the two ends. The CDR3 totals 15 residues. Germline assignment: CDR1 SEHNR and CDR2 FQNEAQ (reference sequence). This CDR3 is CASSLMQGVTHEQYF. As DNA, the CDR3 is TGTGCCAGCAGCTTAATGCAGGGAGTAACGCACGAGCAGTACTTC.

This clonotype has ten or more counts. The J gene is TRBJ1-5, the V gene TRBV27; no clear D gene. Deletions cut 2 bases from V and 2 bases from J, with 7 bases between. Per the germline V gene, CDR1 is MNHEY and CDR2 is SMNVEV (reference sequence). This CDR3 contains 14 residues. The CDR3, as DNA: TGTGCCAGCAGTTTACGGCAGGGCAATCAGCCCCAGCATTTT. It is translated as CASSLRQGNQPQHF.

This clonotype was found many times. The germline gene is not matched at one end of the junction; a read error may be the cause. The chain links TRBV20-1 to TRBJ2-1; D unresolved. This CDR3 contains 14 residues. CDR1 is DFQATT and CDR2 is SNEGSKA in the germline V gene (reference sequence). The CDR3 DNA is TGCAGTGTTAGATATTGGCGATCCTACAATGAGCAGTTCTTC. Its protein product is CSVRYWRSYNEQFF.

The V gene is TRBV7-2, the J gene TRBJ2-5; D unclear. The germline V gene encodes CDR1 SGHTA and CDR2 FQGNSA. The CDR3 spans 12 residues. Trimming removed 5 bases from V and 0 bases from J, with 4 bases in between. The CDR3 spells CASSPNQETQYF. In DNA, the CDR3 is TGTGCCAGCAGCCCGAACCAAGAGACCCAGTACTTC.

This clonotype was detected many times. The chain is built from TRBV9 and TRBJ2-1, with TRBD2 matching 7 bases. The trim removed 0 bases at V and 0 bases at J, leaving 6 bases unmatched. Germline CDR1 is SGDLS and CDR2 is YYNGEE. The CDR3 totals 17 residues. In nucleotides, the CDR3 is TGTGCCAGCAGCGTAGCTAGCGGTTCTGGCTCCTACAATGAGCAGTTCTTC. Its translation: CASSVASGSGSYNEQFF.

This clonotype was observed many times. This chain joins TRBV20-1 and TRBJ2-7; 7 bases agree with TRBD1. CDR1 DFQATT and CDR2 SNEGSKA come from the germline V gene (reference sequence). The CDR3 extends over 14 amino acids. V lost 6 bases and J lost 7; bases outside the gene matches: 15. CDR3 loop: CSALTDQGVGEQYF. DNA for the CDR3: TGCAGTGCCTTGACGGACCAGGGGGTAGGGGAGCAGTACTTC.

This clonotype appeared many times. This chain joins TRBV20-1 and TRBJ2-3; 7 nucleotides agree with TRBD1. V shed 5 bases and J 3 bases; nucleotides not matched to a gene: 14. The germline gives CDR1 DFQATT, CDR2 SNEGSKA (reference sequence). The CDR3 totals 16 residues. This CDR3 reads CSAQEMRGPETDTQYF. The CDR3 DNA reads TGCAGTGCTCAGGAGATGAGGGGGCCCGAGACAGATACGCAGTATTTT.

This clonotype is medium-sized (0.01 to 0.1%) by share. The chain links TRBV11-3 to TRBJ2-5; tentative D call: TRBD2 (6 bases). Germline V gene lookup returns CDR1 SGHNT and CDR2 YENEEA. The CDR3 length is 17 residues. Trimming removed 1 base at V and 3 bases at J, with 18 bases between. In DNA form, the CDR3 reads TGTGCCAGCAGCTTAGGCTTCTATGGAGGGACCGAAGAGACCCAGTACTTC. It encodes CASSLGFYGGTEETQYF.

This clonotype was seen ten or more times. The chain joins TRBV7-2 to TRBJ1-2, with no clear D. The CDR3 has 12 residues. Trimming left V 1 base short and J 7 bases short, with 7 bases between. Germline values: CDR1 SGHTA, CDR2 FQGNSA. The CDR3: CASSLGRFGYTF. The CDR3, as DNA: TGTGCCAGCAGCTTAGGTCGCTTTGGCTACACCTTC.

In its sample, this clonotype was seen many times. The CDR3 coding sequence is TGTGCCAGTATGTCCGACAGGGGCGAAGGCAATCAGCCCCAGCATTTT. Protein sequence: CASMSDRGEGNQPQHF. The V gene is TRBV19, the J gene TRBJ1-5, with 8 positions matching TRBD1. The V segment lost 7 bases and the J segment 2 bases; nucleotides outside the gene matches: 10. Germline V gene sequence: CDR1 LNHDA, CDR2 SQIVND (reference sequence). CDR3 length: 16 residues.

As for this clonotype: This may stem from a read error, because a much larger clone lies one nucleotide away. No conserved phenylalanine or tryptophan is present at the end of the CDR3, so a read error is the likely explanation. The rearrangement joins TRBV28 to TRBJ2-7; 9 bases line up with TRBD1. Germline V gene sequence: CDR1 MDHEN, CDR2 SYDVKM. J was trimmed by 7 bases and V by 5 bases; bases with no gene match: 12. This CDR3 region has 15 residues. CDR3: CASSPSGTGMGEQYL. The CDR3 coding sequence is TGTGCCAGCAGTCCATCCGGGACAGGGATGGGGGAGCAGTACCTC.

At least ten counts were recorded for this clonotype. The rearrangement uses TRBV11-3 and TRBJ1-1; 8 bases match TRBD1. Germline V gives CDR1 SGHNT, CDR2 YENEEA. The junction had 11 bases not matched to a gene; V was cut back by 1 base and J by 10 bases. The length of the CDR3 is 15 residues. CDR3 sequence: CASSLGGQGFRRAFF. The DNA of the CDR3 is TGTGCCAGCAGCTTAGGTGGACAGGGATTTCGTCGAGCTTTCTTT.

Within the sample, this clonotype is medium-sized. This rearrangement joins TRBV6-1 to TRBJ2-2, with D hard to call. This CDR3 region has 12 residues. Germline CDR1 reads MNHNS; CDR2 reads SASEGT. Trimming removed 9 bases at V and 3 bases at J, with 8 bases between. DNA of the CDR3: TGTGCCAGTGGACGTTACACCGGGGAGCTGTTTTTT. As protein: CASGRYTGELFF.

This clonotype occurred many times. This chain links TRBV7-2 with TRBJ2-1; 9 nucleotides agree with TRBD2. The CDR3 is 13 residues long. Trimming removed 7 bases from V and 9 bases from J; junction bases left unmatched: 7. Looked up from germline, CDR1 is SGHTA and CDR2 is FQGNSA. CDR3 nucleotide sequence: TGTGCCAGCAACAAGCGGGGGGTTGGTGAGCAGTTCTTC. Protein sequence: CASNKRGVGEQFF.

This clonotype was counted only a few times. Compared with germline, one end of the junction differs, possibly owing to a read error. The rearrangement joins TRBV7-6 to TRBJ1-2; D perhaps matches TRBD1 (6 bases). The CDR3 runs to 16 residues. CDR1 is SGHVS, CDR2 FNYEAQ, per germline. The CDR3 loop is CASSLEPGASSYGYTF. The CDR3 bases are TGTGCCAGCAGTTTAGAACCGGGGGCATCGAGCTATGGCTACACCTTC.

This clonotype was seen ten or more times. V is TRBV4-3 and J is TRBJ2-1, with 10 nucleotides matching TRBD2. CDR3 length equals 15 residues. Germline assignment: CDR1 LGHNA and CDR2 YSLEER. Trimming removed 2 bases from V and 6 bases from J; junction bases left unmatched: 4. The CDR3 nucleotides are TGCGCCAGCAGCCAATCCCTAGCGGGAGTCAATGAGCAGTTCTTC. Its translation is CASSQSLAGVNEQFF.

This clonotype occurred many times. DNA of the CDR3: TGTGCCAGCAGCGCAGCGGGGGACCTCGCAGATACGCAGTATTTT. Protein sequence: CASSAAGDLADTQYF. The rearrangement links TRBV9 to TRBJ2-3, with 8 bases matching TRBD2. CDR3 length: 15 amino acids. CDR1 is SGDLS, CDR2 YYNGEE, per germline. V shed 3 bases, J shed 4 bases, and the junction held 7 bases outside the gene matches.

This clonotype was counted ten times or more. V usage is TRBV18 and J usage is TRBJ1-1; no clear D. Germline CDR1 is KGHSH and CDR2 is LQKENI. The length of the CDR3 is 14 residues. Trimming took 5 bases from V and 0 from J, leaving 10 bases between them. Written as DNA, the CDR3 is TGTGCCAGCTCAGTTGGCGGGATGAACACTGAAGCTTTCTTT. Its translation: CASSVGGMNTEAFF.

V and J are TRBV12-3 or TRBV12-4 and TRBJ2-5, with TRBD1 as a possible D gene (5 bases). This CDR3 is built from 14 residues. V shed 1 base and J shed 2 bases, with 8 bases lying between them. The CDR3 DNA sequence: TGTGCCAGCAGTTTAGGACAGCAACAAGAGACCCAGTACTTC. Translating gives CASSLGQQQETQYF.

This clonotype was counted at least ten times. CDR3 sequence reads: CASSQDLTDEKLFF. The CDR3 bases are TGTGCCAGCAGCCAAGATCTGACAGATGAAAAACTGTTTTTT. The J gene is TRBJ1-4, the V gene TRBV14; a weak D match, TRBD1 (5 bases). Germline V gene sequence: CDR1 SGHDN, CDR2 FVKESK. The CDR3 consists of 14 residues. Trimming took off 0 bases at V and 6 bases at J, with 8 bases between the two ends.

This clonotype appeared many times. V and J are TRBV6-1 and TRBJ2-7, with 8 bases matching TRBD1. With 6 bases clipped from V and 0 bases from J, the junction kept 4 bases outside the gene matches. The germline CDR1 and CDR2 sequences are MNHNS and SASEGT. The CDR3 is 14 amino acids. CDR3 in amino acids: CASRGQANSYEQYF. CDR3 coding DNA: TGTGCCAGCAGGGGACAGGCGAACTCCTACGAGCAGTACTTC.